The clone carrying this T cell receptor (beta chain) was detected ten times or more. The antigen is undetermined. Germline V CDR1 and CDR2: ENHRY, SYGVKD. The CDR3 extends over 15 amino acids. V dropped 10 bases and J dropped 4; count of bases not matched to a gene: 13. This entry comes from a study of CD8 T cells in ankylosing spondylitis. Study outcomes and limitations: CD8+ by phenotype, disease-linked clones were relatively rare in peripheral blood. Blood of patients with ankylosing spondylitis appeared to be characterized by a TCR beta motif of several highly homologous variants. A subset of motif variants has previously been described in the synovial fluid and blood of reactive arthritis. Within matched ankylosing spondylitis synovial fluid, disease-linked clones were reportedly significantly enriched.

Construction of TCR beta libraries was performed using quantitative 5'-RACE with molecular barcodes. TCRdb re-called the 5' RACE reads with MiXCR, one entry per CDR3 protein. The table lists 670,000 or so distinct CDR3 sequences, 15% to 20% of them singletons. Sequenced input: blood, either unsorted or a sorted T cell fraction (not recorded which). The clonotype comes from a male donor with ankylosing spondylitis. This sequence joins TRBV10-3 and TRBJ2-5; 9 bases line up with TRBD1. In DNA, the CDR3 is TGTGCCACCCAACGACAGGGGGGCCAGGCAGAGACCCAGTACTTC. Translated: CATQRQGGQAETQYF.